This is a list of T cell receptor beta chains from one sample in a study of cytomegalovirus exposure and HLA in healthy donors. The protocol was immunoSEQ multiplex PCR, while the TCRdb copy is restricted to in-frame clones and leaves out a portion. The sample contains 150,000 or so clones, 75% to 90% of which appear only once. The sequencing sample was made of PBMCs. The receptors derive from a woman in her twenties or thirties in good health and CMV-seropositive. The CDR3 runs from the conserved cysteine through the conserved F or W. The size of a clone is reported for some rows only, either as once, few or many, or as a class for expanded clones.

>TRBJ1-2|13|TRBV19|-
CASSNGPTYGYTF
>TRBJ2-4|18|TRBV5-6|-
CASSWGLAGPLAKNIQYF
>TRBJ1-5|15|TRBV2|-
CASRAGTGGNQPQHF
>TRBJ1-1|14|TRBV27|-
CASSLTSGNTEAFF
>TRBJ2-5|16|TRBV10-3|-
CAISESGSGEQETQYF
>TRBJ2-5|13|TRBV25-1|-
CASSGDRIETQYF
>TRBJ1-1|18|TRBV28|once
CASSSDRRSFEGNTEAFF
>TRBJ2-5|17|TRBV1|-
CTSSQDWSDRTAETQYF
>TRBJ2-3|16|TRBV6-1|-
CASSGWDRGRGDTQYF
>TRBJ2-7|15|TRBV4-1|few
CASSQEAGGSYEQYF
>TRBJ2-3|13|TRBV19|-
CASSIFSTRTQYF
>TRBJ1-5|14|TRBV10-2|-
CASSEVGGNQPQHF